Shown below are 14 T cell receptor beta chains from a single sample sequenced in a study of cytotoxic CD8 clonotypes in ibrutinib-treated CLL. Libraries were prepared by immunoSEQ multiplex PCR; TCRdb keeps only in-frame clonotypes and omits some of them. Among some 130,000 clones listed, approximately 85% were seen once. Here the sequenced sample was PBMCs, taken after 24 months of ibrutinib treatment. The receptors derive from a human donor with chronic lymphocytic leukemia.

This clone was detected a few times. The rearrangement joins TRBV28 to TRBJ1-2; weak D call: TRBD1 (5 bases). Trimming cost V 6 bases and J 3 bases, with 8 bases left between them. Per germline, CDR1 MDHEN and CDR2 SYDVKM. This CDR3 has 12 residues. In DNA form, the CDR3 reads TGTGCCAGCAGACAGACAGACTATGGCTACACCTTC. Amino acid sequence: CASRQTDYGYTF.

Comment on this clone: Other DNA sequences of this sample code for an identical CDR3. The chain uses TRBV7-2 and TRBJ2-5, with TRBD2 identical over 8 bases. The V gene's germline CDR1 is SGHTA and CDR2 FQGNSA. The V segment lost 1 base and the J segment 5 bases; nucleotides outside the gene matches: 3. The CDR3 sequence is 14 residues long. As DNA, the CDR3 is TGTGCCAGCAGCTTAGGCGGGGGGAGGGAGACCCAGTACTTC. It codes for CASSLGGGRETQYF.

J is TRBJ1-3 and V is TRBV28, with D possibly being TRBD1 (6 bases). This CDR3 spans 15 amino acids. Germline assignment: CDR1 MDHEN and CDR2 SYDVKM. V was trimmed by 4 bases and J by 6 bases, leaving 16 bases between them. DNA for the CDR3: TGTGCCAGCAGTTGGAGGGGGAGGACCGTAAACACCATATATTTT. Translation: CASSWRGRTVNTIYF.

J is TRBJ1-3 and V is TRBV4-1; D is ambiguous. V lost 0 bases to trimming and J lost 0 bases, with 9 bases between them. From germline, CDR1 is MGHRA and CDR2 YSYEKL. This CDR3 has 16 residues. In nucleotides, the CDR3 is TGCGCCAGCAGCCAAGACAGGACGAGCTCTGGAAACACCATATATTTT. Translating it yields CASSQDRTSSGNTIYF.

The genes are TRBV9 and TRBJ2-7; TRBD2 matches at 9 bases. Germline values: CDR1 SGDLS, CDR2 YYNGEE. Trimming removed 0 bases from V and 4 bases from J; junction bases left unmatched: 5. This CDR3 has 15 amino acids. The CDR3 is CASSVAIAGEYEQYF. In nucleotides, the CDR3 is TGTGCCAGCAGCGTAGCCATAGCGGGAGAATACGAGCAGTACTTC.

This clone has more than one count but fewer than ten. The chain links TRBV6-5 to TRBJ2-3; perhaps TRBD1 as D (5 bases). CDR3 length: 15 amino acids. Between the trimmed V and J ends, which lost 4 bases and 2 bases, there was a span of 13 bases. CDR1 and CDR2 from the germline V gene are MNHEY and SVGAGI. The CDR3 protein is CASSSVTESTDTQYF. The DNA of the CDR3 is TGTGCCAGCAGTTCTGTGACAGAATCCACAGATACGCAGTATTTT.

The sample holds one count of this clone. The chain employs TRBV29-1 and TRBJ2-5, with D perhaps TRBD1 or TRBD2 (6 bases each). V shed 5 bases and J shed 4 bases, with 20 bases lying between them. This CDR3 is 15 amino acids long. Germline V CDR1 and CDR2: SQVTM, ANQGSEA. DNA for the CDR3: TGCAGCGTTACTTTGGGGGGCGGTCGGCTAGAGACCCAGTACTTC. Its translation is CSVTLGGGRLETQYF.

V and J are TRBV6-5 and TRBJ2-7, with TRBD1 identical over 8 bases. Germline-derived CDR1 and CDR2 are MNHEY and SVGAGI. Trimming at V came to 0 bases and at J to 4 bases, leaving 5 bases not matched to a gene. The CDR3 spans 15 residues. The CDR3 nucleotides read TGTGCCAGCAGTTACTCTACAGGGGGATGGTACGAGCAGTACTTC. This encodes CASSYSTGGWYEQYF.

The gene calls are TRBV5-8 and TRBJ2-1, with 7 bases identical to TRBD1. This CDR3 has 15 residues. CDR1 is SGHTS, CDR2 YDEGEE, per germline. Trimming took 5 bases from V and 9 from J; bases not matched to a gene: 14. For the CDR3, the DNA is TGTGCCAGCAGTTCGAGGGGGCGCCTTCGTAGTGAGCAGTTCTTC. Residues: CASSSRGRLRSEQFF.

This clone was observed a single time. The CDR3, as DNA: TGTGCCAGCAGCTTAGACGGCCTATGGGGCAATCAGCCCCAGCATTTT. This encodes CASSLDGLWGNQPQHF. This sequence joins TRBV7-9 and TRBJ1-5; D is unresolved. V lost 1 base and J lost 2, with 12 bases in between. The CDR3 has 16 residues. Germline assignment: CDR1 SEHNR and CDR2 FQNEAQ (reference sequence).

This clone appeared a single time. The V call is TRBV27, the J call TRBJ1-5, with TRBD1 matching 7 bases. The CDR3 length is 17 residues. J lost 2 bases, V lost 5 bases, and 12 bases had no gene match. CDR1 is MNHEY, CDR2 SMNVEV, per germline (reference sequence). The CDR3 coding sequence is TGTGCCAGCAGTCCGCGACAGCCCGACAGGGGCAATCAGCCCCAGCATTTT. Translated: CASSPRQPDRGNQPQHF.

The CDR3 region has the DNA TGTGCCAGCAGCCCGGACTACCCCACCGGGGAGCTGTTTTTT. Protein product: CASSPDYPTGELFF. The chain recombines TRBV11-2 with TRBJ2-2, with D tentatively TRBD2 (6 bases). Between the trimmed V and J ends, which lost 5 bases and 4 bases, there was a span of 11 bases. Per germline, CDR1 SGHAT and CDR2 FQNNGV. The CDR3 consists of 14 residues.

The chain has TRBV6-6 and TRBJ2-1, with D possibly matching TRBD2 (7 bases). In germline, CDR1 is MNHNY, CDR2 SVGAGI (reference sequence). V lost 4 bases and J 6 bases, leaving 13 bases between the germline ends. The CDR3 is 14 residues long. The CDR3 loop reads CASSFRGAPNEQFF. The CDR3 nucleotides are TGTGCCAGCAGTTTCCGGGGGGCCCCCAATGAGCAGTTCTTC.

This clone appeared once. Here the CDR3 reads CASSLAVTGANVLTF. CDR3 nucleotide sequence: TGTGCCAGCAGTTTGGCCGTCACGGGGGCCAACGTCCTGACTTTC. The rearrangement joins TRBV27 to TRBJ2-6; D remains unclear. V was cut by 3 bases and J by 4 bases, with 10 bases left in between. Germline-derived CDR1 and CDR2 are MNHEY and SMNVEV (reference sequence). CDR3 length: 15 amino acids.